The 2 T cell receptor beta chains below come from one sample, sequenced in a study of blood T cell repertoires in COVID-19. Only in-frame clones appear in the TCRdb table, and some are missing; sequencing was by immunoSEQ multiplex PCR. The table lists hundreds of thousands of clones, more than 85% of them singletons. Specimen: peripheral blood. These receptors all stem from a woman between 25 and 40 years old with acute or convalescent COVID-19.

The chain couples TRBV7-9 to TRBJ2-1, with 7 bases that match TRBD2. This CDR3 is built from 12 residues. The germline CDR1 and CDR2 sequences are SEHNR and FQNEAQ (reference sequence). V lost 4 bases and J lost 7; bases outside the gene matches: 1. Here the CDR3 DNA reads TGTGCCAGCAGCTGGGGGGGAAATGAGCAGTTCTTC. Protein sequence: CASSWGGNEQFF. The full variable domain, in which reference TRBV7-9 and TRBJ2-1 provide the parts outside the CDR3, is DTGVSQNPRHKITKRGQNVTFRCDPISEHNRLYWYRQTLGQGPEFLTYFQNEAQLEKSRLLSDRFSAERPKGSFSTLEIQRTEQGDSAMYLCASSWGGNEQFFGPGTRLTVL.

CDR3 nucleotide sequence: TGCGCCAGCAGCTTGGACGGGGATAGGAGCACTGAAGCTTTCTTT. Protein product: CASSLDGDRSTEAFF. The chain couples TRBV5-1 to TRBJ1-1, with D unresolved. V shed 0 bases and J shed 4 bases, with 13 bases lying between them. CDR3 length equals 15 residues. Germline CDR1 and CDR2: SGHRS and YFSETQ.